This record concerns one TCR beta chain sequence. This specimen belongs to a study of T cell repertoires in ileal Crohn's disease. Using immunoSEQ multiplex PCR, the repertoire was profiled, and TCRdb retains in-frame clones only, with some absent. Of around 5,600 clones listed, approximately 85% are singletons. The source material was ileal tissue. This sequence was found in an adult with Crohn's disease.

In DNA form, the CDR3 reads TGTGCCAGCAGGCCCGCAGGGACTTCAAATCAGCCCCAGCATTTT. Translation: CASRPAGTSNQPQHF. The J gene is TRBJ1-5, the V gene TRBV6-5, with a weak D call TRBD1 (5 bases). Germline values: CDR1 MNHEY, CDR2 SVGAGI. The CDR3 is 15 residues long. Trimming removed 6 bases at V and 4 bases at J, with 16 bases between.